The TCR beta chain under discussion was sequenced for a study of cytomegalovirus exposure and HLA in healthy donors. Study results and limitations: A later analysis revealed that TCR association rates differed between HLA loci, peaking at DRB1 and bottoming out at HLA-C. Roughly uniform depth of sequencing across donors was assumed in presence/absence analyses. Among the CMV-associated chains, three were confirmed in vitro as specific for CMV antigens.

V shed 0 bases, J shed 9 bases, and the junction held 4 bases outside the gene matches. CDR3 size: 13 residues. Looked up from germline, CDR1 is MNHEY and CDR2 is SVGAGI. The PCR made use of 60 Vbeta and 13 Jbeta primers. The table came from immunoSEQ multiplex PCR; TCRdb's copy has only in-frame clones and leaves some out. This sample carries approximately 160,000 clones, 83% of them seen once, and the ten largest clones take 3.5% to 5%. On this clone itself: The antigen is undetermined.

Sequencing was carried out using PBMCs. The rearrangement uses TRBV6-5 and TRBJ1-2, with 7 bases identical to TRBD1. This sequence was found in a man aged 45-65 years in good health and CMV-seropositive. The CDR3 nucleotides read TGTGCCAGCAGTTACTCGACAGGGTCACGCTACACCTTC. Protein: CASSYSTGSRYTF.